A selection of T cell receptor beta chains follows, all from one sample in a study of vaccination and CD4 T cells after COVID-19. The antigens for these receptors are not known. One entry per CDR3 protein results from TCRdb running MiXCR on the PCR reads. The sample yields under 20,000 distinct CDR3 sequences, roughly two fifths seen once. Sequenced material: CD4+ T cells from blood, cultured in vitro. The receptors shown here come from a human donor who had recovered from COVID-19. Both conserved end residues are part of each CDR3. Each record gives: V gene, D gene, clone size, J gene, CDR3 DNA, CDR3 protein. The D gene is left open where the match is weak. Clone size is stated in some rows and not others, as once, few, many or a class when expanded.

v_gene: TRBV20-1; d_gene: .; abundance: .; j_gene: TRBJ2-1; CDR3nt: TGCAGTGCTCCATTTGGGCAAAAAGCAGACAATGAGCAGTTCTTC; CDR3aa: CSAPFGQKADNEQFF
v_gene: TRBV25-1; d_gene: TRBD2; abundance: .; j_gene: TRBJ2-1; CDR3nt: TGTGCCAGCAGTGCTGGGACTAGCAACAATGAGCAGTTCTTC; CDR3aa: CASSAGTSNNEQFF
v_gene: TRBV10-1; d_gene: TRBD2; abundance: once; j_gene: TRBJ2-7; CDR3nt: TGCGCCAGCAGTGACCCGGGACTATCCAGCTCCTACGAGCAGTACTTC; CDR3aa: CASSDPGLSSSYEQYF
v_gene: TRBV2; d_gene: TRBD1; abundance: .; j_gene: TRBJ2-5; CDR3nt: TGTGCCAGCAGTTTATTCCCCAGGGGGGAGACCCAGTACTTC; CDR3aa: CASSLFPRGETQYF
v_gene: TRBV30; d_gene: TRBD1; abundance: .; j_gene: TRBJ2-3; CDR3nt: TGTGTCTGGAGTGGTGGACAGGTCACAGATACGCAGTATTTT; CDR3aa: CVWSGGQVTDTQYF
v_gene: TRBV28; d_gene: TRBD2; abundance: .; j_gene: TRBJ2-3; CDR3nt: TGTGCCAGCATGTCCCTAGTCAAACTAGCGGGGGCTAAAACTAGCACAGATACGCAGTATTTT; CDR3aa: CASMSLVKLAGAKTSTDTQYF
v_gene: TRBV30; d_gene: TRBD1; abundance: .; j_gene: TRBJ1-6; CDR3nt: TGTGCCTGTAATTCGGACAGGAATAATTCACCCCTCCACTTT; CDR3aa: CACNSDRNNSPLHF
v_gene: TRBV6-2/TRBV6-3; d_gene: TRBD2; abundance: few; j_gene: TRBJ2-3; CDR3nt: TGTGCCAGCAGTTACCAGAGGGGGCTGGCGGGAGGGCCCGCAGATACGCAGTATTTT; CDR3aa: CASSYQRGLAGGPADTQYF
v_gene: TRBV6-2/TRBV6-3; d_gene: TRBD2; abundance: few; j_gene: TRBJ2-1; CDR3nt: TGTGCCAGCACCTCGACTAGCGGGGGCGGGAGTGAGCAGTTCTTC; CDR3aa: CASTSTSGGGSEQFF
v_gene: TRBV6-1; d_gene: .; abundance: medium-sized; j_gene: TRBJ1-1; CDR3nt: TGTGCCAGCAGTCAACAGGGAGTGAACACTGAAGCTTTCTTT; CDR3aa: CASSQQGVNTEAFF
v_gene: TRBV2; d_gene: TRBD2; abundance: .; j_gene: TRBJ2-7; CDR3nt: TGTGCCAGCTCAATCGGGGGGACTAGCGGGTCCCAGCAGTACTTC; CDR3aa: CASSIGGTSGSQQYF
v_gene: TRBV20-1; d_gene: .; abundance: .; j_gene: TRBJ2-3; CDR3nt: TGCAGTGCTCCGCGACTAGTCCAAGGCACAGATACGCAGTATTTT; CDR3aa: CSAPRLVQGTDTQYF
v_gene: TRBV19; d_gene: .; abundance: once; j_gene: TRBJ2-5; CDR3nt: TGTGCCAGTTCTCAGGGGATCCAAGAGACCCAGTACTTC; CDR3aa: CASSQGIQETQYF
v_gene: TRBV18; d_gene: .; abundance: .; j_gene: TRBJ2-2; CDR3nt: TGTGCCAGCTCGTTGGGGAGGAATCCCGGGGAGCTGTTTTTT; CDR3aa: CASSLGRNPGELFF
v_gene: TRBV30; d_gene: .; abundance: .; j_gene: TRBJ2-7; CDR3nt: TGTGCCTCCCGGGACCTCCGACTCTACGAGCAGTACTTC; CDR3aa: CASRDLRLYEQYF
v_gene: TRBV27; d_gene: .; abundance: few; j_gene: TRBJ1-6; CDR3nt: TGTGCCAGCAGTTTAGCAGATTCACCCCTCCACTTT; CDR3aa: CASSLADSPLHF
v_gene: TRBV12-3/TRBV12-4; d_gene: .; abundance: .; j_gene: TRBJ1-5; CDR3nt: TGTGCCAGCAGTTTAAAGGGGGTAGATCAGCCCCAGCATTTT; CDR3aa: CASSLKGVDQPQHF
v_gene: TRBV28; d_gene: .; abundance: few; j_gene: TRBJ1-3; CDR3nt: TGTGCCAGCAGCCCACCCAGGTTAACAGGAAACACCATATATTTT; CDR3aa: CASSPPRLTGNTIYF
v_gene: TRBV28; d_gene: TRBD1; abundance: .; j_gene: TRBJ1-1; CDR3nt: TGTGCCAGTACGCGGACAGGCTTGAACACTGAAGCTTTCTTT; CDR3aa: CASTRTGLNTEAFF
v_gene: TRBV30; d_gene: TRBD1; abundance: .; j_gene: TRBJ1-6; CDR3nt: TGTGCCTGGAGGACAAGGACAGGGTGGGGATCACCCCTCCACTTT; CDR3aa: CAWRTRTGWGSPLHF
v_gene: TRBV7-2; d_gene: .; abundance: .; j_gene: TRBJ2-3; CDR3nt: TGTGCCAGCAGCTTTGAGGGGTTCACAGATACGCAGTATTTT; CDR3aa: CASSFEGFTDTQYF
v_gene: TRBV20-1; d_gene: .; abundance: .; j_gene: TRBJ1-5; CDR3nt: TGCAGTGCTAGAGATCCCTATACAAAAAATCAGCCCCAGCATTTT; CDR3aa: CSARDPYTKNQPQHF
v_gene: TRBV15; d_gene: .; abundance: .; j_gene: TRBJ1-4; CDR3nt: TGTGCCACCAGCAGAGCTGGTAATGAAAAACTGTTTTTT; CDR3aa: CATSRAGNEKLFF
v_gene: TRBV29-1; d_gene: .; abundance: .; j_gene: TRBJ1-5; CDR3nt: TGCAGCGGACAACACCGAATACTTCCCAATAGCAATCAGCCCCAGCATTTT; CDR3aa: CSGQHRILPNSNQPQHF
v_gene: TRBV10-3; d_gene: TRBD1; abundance: few; j_gene: TRBJ1-2; CDR3nt: TGTGCCATCAGTGAGTCGACCGGGACAGGGGATGGCTACACCTTC; CDR3aa: CAISESTGTGDGYTF
v_gene: TRBV12-3/TRBV12-4; d_gene: .; abundance: .; j_gene: TRBJ2-1; CDR3nt: TGTGCCAGCAGCCCCGCGATAGGTGAGCAGTTCTTC; CDR3aa: CASSPAIGEQFF
v_gene: TRBV28; d_gene: .; abundance: few; j_gene: TRBJ1-4; CDR3nt: TGTGCCAGCACCTCACAGGACAGCAATGAAAAACTGTTTTTT; CDR3aa: CASTSQDSNEKLFF